The entry that follows covers one T cell receptor beta chain sequence. Its antigen is not identified. The trim removed 3 bases at V and 6 bases at J, leaving 3 bases unmatched. The CDR3 spans 13 residues. Germline CDR1 SGHDT, CDR2 YYEEEE. This entry belongs to a study of cytomegalovirus exposure and HLA in healthy donors. Study results and limitations: The number of N-insertions in an Asian-associated ancestry cluster was reportedly below the approximately 700-donor mean in a later analysis.

PCR amplification relied on 60 Vbeta primers (plus 13 Jbeta primers). Repertoires were generated with immunoSEQ multiplex PCR, while TCRdb's copy carries only in-frame clones and drops some. The table shows approximately 160,000 clones, with roughly 71% occurring only once. The receptor comes from a male donor in good health and CMV-seropositive. The source material was PBMCs. The genes are TRBV5-6 and TRBJ1-1; 9 nucleotides line up with TRBD1. CDR3 sequence (DNA): TGTGCCAGCAGCTGGGGACAGGGCGCTGAAGCTTTCTTT. It specifies CASSWGQGAEAFF.